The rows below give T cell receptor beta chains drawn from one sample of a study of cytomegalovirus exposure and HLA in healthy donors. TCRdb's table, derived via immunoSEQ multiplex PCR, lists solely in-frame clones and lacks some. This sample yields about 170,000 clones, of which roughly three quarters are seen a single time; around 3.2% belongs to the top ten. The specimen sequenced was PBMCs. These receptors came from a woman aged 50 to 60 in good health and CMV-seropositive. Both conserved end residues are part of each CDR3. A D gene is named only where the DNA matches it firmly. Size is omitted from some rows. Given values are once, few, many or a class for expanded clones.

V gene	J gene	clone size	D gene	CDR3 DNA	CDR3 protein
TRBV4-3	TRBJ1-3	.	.	TGCGCCAGCAGCCAAGGGGGCGGGAGCCACCGGAACACCATATATTTT	CASSQGGGSHRNTIYF
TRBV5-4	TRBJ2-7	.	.	TGTGCCAGCAGCTTGGGGGGTAGAAGCGGCTCCTACGAGCAGTACTTC	CASSLGGRSGSYEQYF
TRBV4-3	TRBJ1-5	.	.	TGCGCCAGCAGCCAAGTACCTCATAGGGGTCCTCAGCCCCAGCATTTT	CASSQVPHRGPQPQHF
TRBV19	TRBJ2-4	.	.	TGTGCCAGTAGTATTGCGCACATTCAGTACTTC	CASSIAHIQYF
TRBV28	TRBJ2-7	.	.	TGTGCCAGCAGTTTAGGCGGGGAGGTCCACGAGCAGTACTTC	CASSLGGEVHEQYF
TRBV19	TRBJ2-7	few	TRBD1	TGTGCCAGTAGTGGTTACCGGGACAGCTACGAGCAGTACTTC	CASSGYRDSYEQYF
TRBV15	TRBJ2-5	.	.	TGTGCCACCAGCGATAGGGGCGGTGGCCAAGAGACCCAGTACTTC	CATSDRGGGQETQYF
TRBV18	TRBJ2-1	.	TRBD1	TGTGCCAGCTCACCAGTCGAGACAGGGGGTATAGATGAGCAGTTCTTC	CASSPVETGGIDEQFF
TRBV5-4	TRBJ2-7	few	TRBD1	TGTGCCAGCAGCTCAGGACAGGGCCTAGGGGAGCAGTACTTC	CASSSGQGLGEQYF
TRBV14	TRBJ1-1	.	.	TGTGCCAGCAGCCAAGATCGGGCAGGACAAAGTGAAGCTTTCTTT	CASSQDRAGQSEAFF
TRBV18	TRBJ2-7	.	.	TGTGCCAGCTCACCCCGGGACAACTCCTACGAGCAGTACTTC	CASSPRDNSYEQYF
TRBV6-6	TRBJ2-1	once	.	TGTGCCAGCAGTTACTCGGAGGGCCCGAATGAGCAGTTCTTC	CASSYSEGPNEQFF
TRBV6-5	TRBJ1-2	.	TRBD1	TGTGCCACCTCGACAGGGCCGGGCTACACCTTC	CATSTGPGYTF
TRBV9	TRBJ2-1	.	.	TGTGCCAGCAGCGAAGGGGGAAGCTCCTACAATGAGCAGTTCTTC	CASSEGGSSYNEQFF
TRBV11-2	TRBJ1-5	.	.	TGTGCCAGCAGCCTGTTTAGCAATCAGCCCCAGCATTTT	CASSLFSNQPQHF
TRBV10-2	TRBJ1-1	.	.	TGCGCCAGCAGTGTGTGGGACACCTTGAACACTGAAGCTTTCTTT	CASSVWDTLNTEAFF
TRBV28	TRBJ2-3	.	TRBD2	TGTGCCAGCAGTTCGACGAGCGGGAGGGCCACAGATACGCAGTATTTT	CASSSTSGRATDTQYF
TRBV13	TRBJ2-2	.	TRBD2	TGTGCCAGCACCTTTAGCGGGAGAAGGAGCACCGGGGAGCTGTTTTTT	CASTFSGRRSTGELFF
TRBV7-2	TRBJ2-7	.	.	TGTGCCAGCAGCACCTCCTACGAGCAGTACTTC	CASSTSYEQYF
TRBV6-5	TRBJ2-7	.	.	TGTGCCAGCAGTTCCAGACTCCGTCTTCCCTACGAGCAGTACTTC	CASSSRLRLPYEQYF